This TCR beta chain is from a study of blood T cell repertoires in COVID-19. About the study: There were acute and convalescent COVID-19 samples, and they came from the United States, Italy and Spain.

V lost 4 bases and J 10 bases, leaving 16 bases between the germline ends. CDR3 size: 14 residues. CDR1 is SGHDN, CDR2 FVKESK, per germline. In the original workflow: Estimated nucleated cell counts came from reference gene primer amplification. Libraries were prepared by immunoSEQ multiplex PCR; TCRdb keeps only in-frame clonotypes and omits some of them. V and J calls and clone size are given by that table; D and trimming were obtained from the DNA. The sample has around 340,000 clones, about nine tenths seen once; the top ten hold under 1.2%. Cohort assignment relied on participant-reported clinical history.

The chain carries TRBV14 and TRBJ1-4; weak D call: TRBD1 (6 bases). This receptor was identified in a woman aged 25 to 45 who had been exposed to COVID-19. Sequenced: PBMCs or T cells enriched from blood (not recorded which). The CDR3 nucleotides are TGTGCCAGCAGCCGTCAAGGCCTAGGGGGAAAACTGTTTTTT. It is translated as CASSRQGLGGKLFF.